Shown below are 6 T cell receptor beta chains from a single sample sequenced in a study of siplizumab effects on memory and regulatory T cells. The table came from immunoSEQ multiplex PCR; TCRdb's copy has only in-frame clones and leaves some out. This table has roughly 26,000 clones, more than 65% appearing once. The specimen was memory CD4+ T cells sorted from blood. Receptors originate from a human donor in good health.

Comment on this clone: Its ends do not fully match the called genes, so a read error is possible. V gene TRBV2 combines with J gene TRBJ2-1; no clear D gene. Germline CDR1 SNHLY, CDR2 FYNNEI. There are 16 residues in the CDR3. CDR3 amino acids: CASTRLPIGAQNGQFF. DNA for the CDR3: TGTGCCAGCACCCGACTGCCTATTGGAGCCCAGAATGGGCAGTTCTTC. Complete variable domain (other parts from reference TRBV2 and TRBJ2-1): EPEVTQTPSHQVTQMGQEVILRCVPISNHLYFYWYRQILGQKVEFLVSFYNNEISEKSEIFDDQFSVERPDGSNFTLKIRSTKLEDSAMYFCASTRLPIGAQNGQFFGPGTRLTVL.

This clone was counted once. This chain uses TRBV12-5 with TRBJ2-7; 7 nucleotides agree with TRBD2. The J call may be in error: the DNA end matches TRBJ2-1 better. From germline, CDR1 is LGHNT and CDR2 FRNRAP. The CDR3 extends over 17 amino acids. The CDR3 reads CASGLVLRTRRDNEQFF. The CDR3 region has the DNA TGTGCTAGTGGTTTGGTACTTAGGACTAGGAGGGACAATGAGCAGTTCTTC.

CDR3 nucleotide sequence: TGTGCCAGCAGCTTTAGTACTAGCGGCCTACAAGAGACCCAGTACTTC. This sequence encodes CASSFSTSGLQETQYF. The genes are TRBV5-4 and TRBJ2-5, with 8 bases aligning to TRBD2. V was clipped by 2 bases and J by 2 bases; unmatched bases: 8. CDR1 and CDR2 from the germline V gene are SGHNT and YYREEE (reference sequence). The CDR3 extends over 16 amino acids.

The V and J genes are TRBV13 and TRBJ2-3; 7 bases line up with TRBD2. With V trimmed by 4 bases and J by 0 bases, 4 bases remained unmatched. CDR3 length: 15 residues. Germline values: CDR1 PRHDT, CDR2 FYEKMQ (reference sequence). This CDR3 reads CASSSRGGSTDTQYF. The DNA of the CDR3 is TGTGCCAGCAGCTCTAGGGGAGGGAGCACAGATACGCAGTATTTT.

The chain is built from TRBV7-9 and TRBJ1-1; no reliable D call. The CDR3 contains 14 residues. Trimming removed 0 bases at V and 6 bases at J, with 11 bases between. CDR1 is SEHNR, CDR2 FQNEAQ, per germline (reference sequence). CDR3 bases: TGTGCCAGCAGCTTAGCGGCCAATGTCGCTGAAGCTTTCTTT. It is translated as CASSLAANVAEAFF.

The chain has TRBV18 and TRBJ1-2; 7 bases agree with TRBD1. Trimming took 2 bases from V and 5 from J; bases not matched to a gene: 2. The length of the CDR3 is 13 residues. CDR1 is KGHSH and CDR2 is LQKENI in the germline V gene. CDR3 sequence reads: CASSPDRAYGYTF. The CDR3 nucleotides are TGTGCCAGCTCACCAGACAGGGCTTATGGCTACACCTTC.